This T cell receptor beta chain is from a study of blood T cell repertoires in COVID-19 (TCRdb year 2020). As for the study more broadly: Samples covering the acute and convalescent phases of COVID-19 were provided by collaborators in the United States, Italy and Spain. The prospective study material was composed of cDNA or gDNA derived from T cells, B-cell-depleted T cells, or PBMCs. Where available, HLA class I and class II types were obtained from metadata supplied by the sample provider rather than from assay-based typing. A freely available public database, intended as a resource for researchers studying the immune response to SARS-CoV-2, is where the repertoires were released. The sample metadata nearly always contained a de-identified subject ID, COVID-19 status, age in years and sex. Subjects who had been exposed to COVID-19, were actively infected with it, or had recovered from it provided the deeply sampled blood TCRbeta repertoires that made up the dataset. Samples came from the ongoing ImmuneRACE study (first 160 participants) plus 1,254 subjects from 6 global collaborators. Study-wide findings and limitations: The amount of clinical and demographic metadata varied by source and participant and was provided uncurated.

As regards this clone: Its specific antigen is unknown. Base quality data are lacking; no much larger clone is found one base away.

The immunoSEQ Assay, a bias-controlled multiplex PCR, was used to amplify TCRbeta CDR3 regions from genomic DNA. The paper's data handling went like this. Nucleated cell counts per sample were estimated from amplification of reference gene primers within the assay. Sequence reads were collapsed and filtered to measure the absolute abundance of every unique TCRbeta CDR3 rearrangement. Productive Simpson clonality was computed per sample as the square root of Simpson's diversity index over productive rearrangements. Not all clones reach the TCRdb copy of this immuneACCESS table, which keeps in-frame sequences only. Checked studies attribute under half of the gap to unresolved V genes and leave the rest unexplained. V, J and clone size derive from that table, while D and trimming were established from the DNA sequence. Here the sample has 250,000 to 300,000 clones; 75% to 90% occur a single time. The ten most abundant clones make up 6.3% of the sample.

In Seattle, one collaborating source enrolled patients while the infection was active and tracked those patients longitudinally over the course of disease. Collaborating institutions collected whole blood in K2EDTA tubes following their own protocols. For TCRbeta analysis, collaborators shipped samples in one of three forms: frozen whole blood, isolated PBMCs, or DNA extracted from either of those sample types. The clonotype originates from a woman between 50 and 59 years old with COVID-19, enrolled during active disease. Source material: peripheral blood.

The DNA sequence is as follows: TGTGCCTGGAGTGTAGTGGCAGGAACCTACGAGCAGTACTTC. Its translation is CAWSVVAGTYEQYF. The rearranged segments are TRBV30 and TRBJ2-7, with no reliable assignment of the D segment. The V end loses 0 bases and the J end loses 2 bases, and a stretch of 11 bases separates them. Reading from cysteine to phenylalanine, the CDR3 counts 14 amino acids. The only DNA kept is the CDR3, 42 bases in frame from the first base. The germline V gene (reference sequence) supplies CDR1 GTSNPN and CDR2 SVGIG.